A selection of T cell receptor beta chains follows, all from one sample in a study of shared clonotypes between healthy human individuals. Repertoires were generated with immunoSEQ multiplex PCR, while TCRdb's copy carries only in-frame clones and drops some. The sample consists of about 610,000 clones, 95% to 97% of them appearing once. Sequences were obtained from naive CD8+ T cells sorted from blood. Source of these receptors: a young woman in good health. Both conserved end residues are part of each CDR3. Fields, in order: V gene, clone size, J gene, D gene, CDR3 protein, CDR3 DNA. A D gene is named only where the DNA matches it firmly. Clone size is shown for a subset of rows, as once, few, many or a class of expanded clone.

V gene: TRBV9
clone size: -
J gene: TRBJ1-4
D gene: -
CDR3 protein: CASSLNGQPYEKLFF
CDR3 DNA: TGTGCCAGCAGCCTAAATGGACAGCCTTATGAAAAACTGTTTTTT

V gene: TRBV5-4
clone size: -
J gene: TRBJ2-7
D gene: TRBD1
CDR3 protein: CASSFYLGGRATYEQYF
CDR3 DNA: TGTGCCAGCAGCTTTTATCTAGGGGGCCGGGCGACCTACGAGCAGTACTTC

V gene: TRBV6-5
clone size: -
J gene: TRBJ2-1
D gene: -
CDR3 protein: CASRPRRKNSQFF
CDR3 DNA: TGTGCCAGCAGACCCCGACGGAAAAATTCGCAGTTCTTC

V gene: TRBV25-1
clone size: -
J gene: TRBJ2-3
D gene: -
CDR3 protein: CASSEYEGSSTDTQYF
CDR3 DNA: TGTGCCAGCAGTGAATATGAGGGATCTAGCACAGATACGCAGTATTTT

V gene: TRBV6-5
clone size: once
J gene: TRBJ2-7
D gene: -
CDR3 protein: CASSTRAGPNEQYF
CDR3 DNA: TGTGCCAGCAGCACTCGGGCGGGACCCAACGAGCAGTACTTC

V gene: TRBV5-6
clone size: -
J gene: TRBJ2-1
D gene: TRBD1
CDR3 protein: CASSFGTGMNEQFF
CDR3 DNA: TGTGCCAGCAGCTTCGGGACAGGGATGAATGAGCAGTTCTTC

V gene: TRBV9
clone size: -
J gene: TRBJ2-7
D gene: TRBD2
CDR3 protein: CASSVGTSGSGEQYF
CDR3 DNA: TGTGCCAGCAGCGTAGGGACTAGCGGGAGTGGCGAGCAGTACTTC

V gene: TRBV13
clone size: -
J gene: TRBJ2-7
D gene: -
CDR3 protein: CASSFPEGGVYEQYF
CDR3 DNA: TGTGCCAGCAGCTTCCCGGAGGGGGGAGTCTACGAGCAGTACTTC

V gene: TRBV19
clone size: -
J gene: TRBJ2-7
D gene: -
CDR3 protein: CASSILYGFSYEQYF
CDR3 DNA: TGTGCCAGTAGTATTCTCTACGGATTTTCCTACGAGCAGTACTTC

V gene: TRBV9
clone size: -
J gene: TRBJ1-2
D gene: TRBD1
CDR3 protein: CASSRQGDGYTF
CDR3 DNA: TGTGCCAGCAGTAGACAGGGGGACGGCTACACCTTC

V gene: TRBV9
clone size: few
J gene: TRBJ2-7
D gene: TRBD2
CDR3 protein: CASSVESGRLNEQYF
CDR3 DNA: TGTGCCAGCAGCGTAGAGAGCGGGAGATTAAACGAGCAGTACTTC